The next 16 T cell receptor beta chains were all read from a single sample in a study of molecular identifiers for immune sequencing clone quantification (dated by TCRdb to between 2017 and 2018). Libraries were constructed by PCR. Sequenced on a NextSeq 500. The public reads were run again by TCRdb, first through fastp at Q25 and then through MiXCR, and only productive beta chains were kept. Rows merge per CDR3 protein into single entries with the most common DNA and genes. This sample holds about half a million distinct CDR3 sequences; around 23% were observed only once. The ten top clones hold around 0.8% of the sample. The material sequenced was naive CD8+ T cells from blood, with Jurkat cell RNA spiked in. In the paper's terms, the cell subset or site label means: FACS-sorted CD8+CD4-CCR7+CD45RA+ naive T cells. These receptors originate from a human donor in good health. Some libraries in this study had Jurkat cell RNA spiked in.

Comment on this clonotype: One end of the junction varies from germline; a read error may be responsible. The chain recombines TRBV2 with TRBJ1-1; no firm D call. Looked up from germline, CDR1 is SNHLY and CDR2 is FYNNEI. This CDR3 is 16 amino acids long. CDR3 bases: TGTGCCAGCAGTGAACTCACACCGACTGAGAACACTGAAGCTCTCTTT. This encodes CASSELTPTENTEALF.

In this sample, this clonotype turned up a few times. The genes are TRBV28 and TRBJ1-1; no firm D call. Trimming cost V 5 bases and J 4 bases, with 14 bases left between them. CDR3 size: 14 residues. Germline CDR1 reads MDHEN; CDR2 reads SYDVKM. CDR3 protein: CASSPLTDITEAFF. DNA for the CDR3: TGTGCCAGCAGTCCCCTGACTGATATCACTGAAGCTTTCTTT.

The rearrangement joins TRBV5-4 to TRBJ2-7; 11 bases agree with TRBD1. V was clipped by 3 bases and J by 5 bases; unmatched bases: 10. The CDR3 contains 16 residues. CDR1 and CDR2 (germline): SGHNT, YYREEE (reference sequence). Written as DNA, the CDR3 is TGTGCCAGCAGCTCAGACCCTGGACAGGGGGCCCACGAGCAGTACTTC. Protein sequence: CASSSDPGQGAHEQYF.

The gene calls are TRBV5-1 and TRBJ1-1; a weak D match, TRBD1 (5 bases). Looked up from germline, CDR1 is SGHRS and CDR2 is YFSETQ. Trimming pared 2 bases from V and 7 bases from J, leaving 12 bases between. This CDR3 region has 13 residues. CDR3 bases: TGCGCCAGCAGCTTTGGGGGAGATGGTGAAGCTTTCTTT. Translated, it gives CASSFGGDGEAFF. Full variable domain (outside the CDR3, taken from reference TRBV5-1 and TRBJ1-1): KAGVTQTPRYLIKTRGQQVTLSCSPISGHRSVSWYQQTPGQGLQFLFEYFSETQRNKGNFPGRFSGRQFSNSRSEMNVSTLELGDSALYLCASSFGGDGEAFFGQGTRLTVV.

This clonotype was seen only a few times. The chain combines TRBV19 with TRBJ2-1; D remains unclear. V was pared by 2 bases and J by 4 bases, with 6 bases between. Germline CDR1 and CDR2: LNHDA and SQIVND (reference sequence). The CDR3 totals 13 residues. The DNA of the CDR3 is TGTGCCAGTAGTATAAGCCCATACAATGAGCAGTTCTTC. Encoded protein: CASSISPYNEQFF.

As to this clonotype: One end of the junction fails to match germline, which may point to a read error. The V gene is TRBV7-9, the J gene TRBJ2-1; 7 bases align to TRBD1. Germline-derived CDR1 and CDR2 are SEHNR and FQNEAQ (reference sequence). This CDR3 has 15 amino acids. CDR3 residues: CASSPGTAPYNEQLF. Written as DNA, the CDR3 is TGTGCCAGCAGCCCCGGGACAGCTCCCTACAATGAGCAGTTGTTC. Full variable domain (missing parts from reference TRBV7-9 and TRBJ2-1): DTGVSQNPRHKITKRGQNVTFRCDPISEHNRLYWYRQTLGQGPEFLTYFQNEAQLEKSRLLSDRFSAERPKGSFSTLEIQRTEQGDSAMYLCASSPGTAPYNEQLFGPGTRLTVL.

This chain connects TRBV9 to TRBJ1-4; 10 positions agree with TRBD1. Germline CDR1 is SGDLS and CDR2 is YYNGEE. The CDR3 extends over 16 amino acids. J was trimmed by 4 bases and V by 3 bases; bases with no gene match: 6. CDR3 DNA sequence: TGTGCCAGCAGCGCCGGGACAGGGGTCGGTAATGAAAAACTGTTTTTT. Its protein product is CASSAGTGVGNEKLFF.

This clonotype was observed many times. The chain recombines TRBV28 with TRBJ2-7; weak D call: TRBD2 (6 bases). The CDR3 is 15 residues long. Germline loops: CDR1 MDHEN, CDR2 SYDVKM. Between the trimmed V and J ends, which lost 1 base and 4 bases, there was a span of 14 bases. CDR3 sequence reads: CASSLSPSEGYEQYF. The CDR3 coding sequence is TGTGCCAGCAGTTTATCTCCTAGCGAGGGTTACGAGCAGTACTTC.

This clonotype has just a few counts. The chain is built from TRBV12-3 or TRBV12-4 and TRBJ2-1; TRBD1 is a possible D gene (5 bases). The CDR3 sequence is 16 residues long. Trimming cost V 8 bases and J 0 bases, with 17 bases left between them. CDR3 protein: CASCGQGSVSYNEQFF. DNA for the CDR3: TGTGCCAGCTGCGGCCAGGGTTCCGTCTCCTACAATGAGCAGTTCTTC.

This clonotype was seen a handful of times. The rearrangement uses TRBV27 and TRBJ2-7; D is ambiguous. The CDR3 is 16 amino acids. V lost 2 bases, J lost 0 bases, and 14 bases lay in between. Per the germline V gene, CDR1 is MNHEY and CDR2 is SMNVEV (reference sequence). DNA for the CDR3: TGTGCCAGCAGTTTAGGGCAGAGTACCATCTCCTACGAGCAGTACTTC. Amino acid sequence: CASSLGQSTISYEQYF.

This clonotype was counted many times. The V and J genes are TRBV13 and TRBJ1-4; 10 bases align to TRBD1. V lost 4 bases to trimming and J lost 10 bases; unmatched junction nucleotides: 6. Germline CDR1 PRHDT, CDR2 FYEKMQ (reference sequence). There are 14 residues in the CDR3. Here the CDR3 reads CASSYGQGEVKLFF. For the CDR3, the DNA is TGTGCCAGCAGCTACGGACAGGGGGAGGTAAAACTGTTTTTT.

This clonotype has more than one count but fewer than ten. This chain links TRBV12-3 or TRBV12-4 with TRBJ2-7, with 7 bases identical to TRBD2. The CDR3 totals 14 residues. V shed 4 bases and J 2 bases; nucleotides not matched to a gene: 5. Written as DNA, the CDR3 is TGTGCCAGCAGTTCCGGGACTAATACCTACGAGCAGTACTTC. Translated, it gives CASSSGTNTYEQYF.

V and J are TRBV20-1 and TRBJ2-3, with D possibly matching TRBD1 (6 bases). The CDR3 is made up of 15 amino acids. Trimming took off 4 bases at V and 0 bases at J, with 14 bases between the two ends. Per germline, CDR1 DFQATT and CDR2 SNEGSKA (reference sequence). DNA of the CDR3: TGCAGTGCTAAGGGGACAACCTACAGCACAGATACGCAGTATTTT. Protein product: CSAKGTTYSTDTQYF.

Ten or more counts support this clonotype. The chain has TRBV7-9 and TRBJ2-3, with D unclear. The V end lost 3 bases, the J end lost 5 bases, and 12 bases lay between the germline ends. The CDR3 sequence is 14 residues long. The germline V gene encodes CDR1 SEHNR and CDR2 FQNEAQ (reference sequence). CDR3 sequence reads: CASSFTDPGDTQYF. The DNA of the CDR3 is TGTGCCAGCAGCTTCACGGACCCGGGAGATACGCAGTATTTT.

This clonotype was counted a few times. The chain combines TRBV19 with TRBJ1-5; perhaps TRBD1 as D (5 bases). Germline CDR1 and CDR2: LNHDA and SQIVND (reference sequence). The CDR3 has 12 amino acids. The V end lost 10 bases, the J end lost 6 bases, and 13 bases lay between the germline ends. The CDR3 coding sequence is TGTGCCACTTCGCGGGGGGTTCAGCCCCAGCATTTT. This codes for CATSRGVQPQHF.

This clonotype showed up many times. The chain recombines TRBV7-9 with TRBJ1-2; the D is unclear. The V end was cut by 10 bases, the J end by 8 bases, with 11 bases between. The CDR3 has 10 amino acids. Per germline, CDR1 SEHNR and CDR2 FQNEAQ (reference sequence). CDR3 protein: CATERRGYTF. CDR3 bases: TGTGCCACCGAACGAAGGGGCTACACCTTC.